Below, 3 T cell receptor beta chains from the same sample are listed, as sequenced in a study of identifying expanded T cells in peripheral blood. Assay used: immunoSEQ multiplex PCR; TCRdb lists only in-frame clones, some missing. The sample has about 97,000 clones, around 85% seen once. The specimen was blood. Every receptor here comes from a person between 18 and 69 years old in good health.

Details on this clone: Within the sample, other DNA sequences also encode this same CDR3. The chain couples TRBV6-5 to TRBJ1-2; D unclear. CDR1 and CDR2 from the germline V gene are MNHEY and SVGAGI. Trimming took 0 bases from V and 5 from J, leaving 1 base between them. This CDR3 comprises 11 residues. DNA for the CDR3: TGTGCCAGCAGTTACTCATATGGCTACACCTTC. This encodes CASSYSYGYTF.

This clone occurred once. The same CDR3 is also encoded by other DNA sequences in this sample. J is TRBJ1-6 and V is TRBV6-1, with a tentative D call TRBD1 (5 bases). CDR1 is MNHNS, CDR2 SASEGT, per germline. This CDR3 is built from 14 residues. V was trimmed by 4 bases and J by 2 bases, leaving 6 bases between them. CDR3 region: CASSAGPYNSPLHF. CDR3 nucleotide sequence: TGTGCCAGCAGTGCGGGGCCCTATAATTCACCCCTCCACTTT.

This CDR3 is CATSRHLNTEAFF. CDR3 nucleotide sequence: TGTGCCACCAGCAGACACTTGAACACTGAAGCTTTCTTT. The chain carries TRBV15 and TRBJ1-1; D gene uncertain. Trimming removed 2 bases at V and 0 bases at J, with 4 bases between. This CDR3 spans 13 amino acids. Germline CDR1 and CDR2: LNHNV and YYDKDF (reference sequence).